This T cell receptor beta chain was observed in a study of sequential checkpoint blockade in melanoma. Turning to the study itself: First-line arms were nivolumab then ipilimumab, or the reverse, randomized 1:1.

The CDR3 covers 13 residues. V lost 0 bases and J lost 3, with 6 bases in between. The germline V gene encodes CDR1 MNHEY and CDR2 SVGAGI. TCRdb's copy holds only in-frame clones and misses some; the assay was immunoSEQ multiplex PCR. In the table there are under 25,000 clones, 75% to 85% of which are singletons. Noted treatment: randomized to nivolumab then ipilimumab (arm A) or the reverse (arm B). Live CD3+CD8+ CD19− CD56− cells were sorted from PBMCs. The TCR originated in a human donor with melanoma. The sequences come from CD8+ T cells sorted from blood (inferred from file names), collected from a patient given nivolumab and ipilimumab in sequence. This chain links TRBV6-5 with TRBJ2-7; D gene unclear. The CDR3 nucleotides read TGTGCCAGCAGTTACTCGGAGAGCTACGAGCAGTACTTC. Translation: CASSYSESYEQYF.